The following is a TCR beta chain sequence with its context. Its antigen specificity is not known. One junction end disagrees with the germline gene, perhaps due to a read error. The cohort consisted of some 730 healthy bone marrow donors. All cohort members were sampled while nominally healthy, although unrecorded immune exposures were likely present. The donor was CMV seropositive and belonged to the group of 250 to 300 seropositive cohort members. Each donor provided a peripheral blood sample, and peripheral blood mononuclear cells were used for TCR beta sequencing. Genomic DNA extraction from the blood cell samples was performed with the Qiagen DNeasy Blood Extraction Kit. The library was made by the immunoSEQ multiplex PCR assay. For the multiplex PCR, a mixture combining 60 forward primers for TCR Vbeta segments and 13 reverse primers for TCR Jbeta segments was used. The CDR3 region of rearranged TCR beta genes was amplified from genomic DNA with a multiplex PCR assay. The Illumina HiSeq System was used to sequence the amplified TCR beta libraries as 87-base-pair reads. On the authors' methods: In a later analysis, roughly 80 million unique TCR beta chains were counted across the roughly 670 repertoires, and approximately 9.9 million of these chains were shared by at least two donors. To remove PCR and sequencing errors, raw reads were error-corrected and collapsed into unique sequences using a nearest-neighbor algorithm that merged closely related sequences. To assign V, D and J gene segments, CDR3 sequences were aligned to IMGT reference sequences. For a sequence to be retained, a match of at least six nucleotides to both a V gene segment and a J gene segment was required. A rearrangement counted as productive if the CDR3 had no stop codons and remained in frame with V and J, and every other rearrangement counted as non-productive. Following IMGT convention, CDR3 was defined as the stretch from the second conserved V-encoded cysteine up to the conserved J-encoded phenylalanine. In an earlier analysis of around 570 of the donors, sequences lacking an unambiguous match to a single V gene segment were excluded. In an earlier analysis of approximately 560 of the donors, a V segment was called functional when productive rearrangements were above 56.7%, and segregating when the standard deviation between donors exceeded 5%. A statistical classification framework was built for diagnosing cytomegalovirus status from the catalog of TCR beta chain sequences. V and J gene assignment, in a later analysis, came from comparing TCR nucleotide sequences with IMGT/GENE-DB human TR gene sequences. The TCRdist pipeline was used in a later analysis to assign CDR3 sequences and most-parsimonious VDJ recombination scenarios. In a later analysis, every TCR beta chain was defined by the combination of its CDR3 amino acid sequence and its V-gene family, and reads without a unique V-gene family were dropped. To address suspected cross-contamination and a sequencing artifact, a later analysis removed 592 highly shared, low-generation-probability nucleotide sequences. In a later analysis, a clonal expansion index for each public chain was calculated from normalized within-repertoire ranks of inferred template counts. In a later analysis, generation probabilities were computed using a VDJ recombination model fitted to out-of-frame rearrangements, and the results were checked against IGoR. In a later analysis, TCR-TCR, TCR-HLA and TCR-CMV co-occurrence was scored with hypergeometric tests, and a repertoire-size bias correction was applied to TCR pairs. False discovery rates were estimated in a later analysis by permuting HLA or CMV assignments 20 times. In a later analysis, co-occurring TCRs were grouped with DBSCAN, and TCRdist sequence similarity was added when clustering was performed within HLA-allele-positive subsets. For co-occurrence clustering, repertoires with fewer than 30,000 or more than 120,000 public chains were excluded, along with four to six repertoires with anomalous nucleotide sharing. Imported from immuneACCESS, the table was reduced by TCRdb to in-frame sequences with V and J called. These copies leave out some clones; in studies compared against another copy, an unresolved V gene accounts for under half, and the cause of the remainder is not known. V and J calls plus clone size are reproduced from that table; the DNA served to infer D and trimming. The sample profile shows fewer than 100,000 clones; approximately 72% of them were found once. The ten top clones hold roughly 7.1% of the sample.

These data are taken from a study of cytomegalovirus exposure and HLA in healthy donors (dated by TCRdb to about 2017). Describing the broader study: According to an earlier analysis of 450 to 650 of the donors, roughly 180 million T cells yielded over 100 million unique TCR beta sequences and 276 Gb of sequence data. An early release covering over 500 HLA-typed donors comprised about 300 gigabases of sequencing data and tens of millions of unique TCR sequences. The genetic ancestry cluster associated with self-reported Caucasian donors included over 80% of the approximately 430 genotyped donors. The study was designed to test whether signatures of past pathogen exposure could be identified by cataloging public T cell receptors. Using immunosequencing, the study profiled T cell repertoires from about 610 subjects and related those repertoires to cytomegalovirus serostatus. In addition to the first cohort of 666 subjects, a separate validation cohort of 120 different subjects was used. High-throughput TCR immunosequencing, statistical association of individual TCRs with disease status, and machine learning were combined to predict cytomegalovirus infection status. In a later analysis, previously published TCR beta repertoires from 666 donors were re-analyzed and high-resolution HLA genotyping was added so that TCR occurrence patterns could be studied. Rather than drawing on any new phenotypic data, the later analysis identified candidate immune exposures from TCR beta sequences and the way those sequences occurred across donors. To decide whether each TCR beta V gene segment behaved as functional or pseudogenic, an earlier analysis of approximately 590 of the donors relied on high-throughput TCR beta sequencing. Alongside the repertoire data, information on donor age, sex, ethnicity and CMV serostatus was compiled. A later genetic analysis took genome-wide SNP genotypes for about 55% of the 666 donors and used that subset as a discovery cohort. All discovery cohort repertoires had been generated using a single sequencing platform. Both class I and class II loci were covered by HLA typing, at four-digit resolution. Typing coverage differed by locus: A, B, C, DRB1 and DQB1 were typed in about 629-640 donors, DQA1 in about 500, DPA1 in some 600, and DPB1 in approximately 450. Several DR-DQ haplotypes were handled as single units for association and clustering because linkage in the cohort was strong. On average, roughly 250,000 unique TCR beta nucleotide sequences were sequenced per donor among 350 to 400 genotyped donors of the cohort, with approximately 18% of those sequences being non-productive.

Summary of the overall study and its limitations: When HLA alleles, especially DR and DQ, strongly co-occurred, TCR associations were difficult to assign to individual alleles. A further reported finding was that TCR beta sequences accurately predicted the HLA-A and HLA-B alleles for most subjects in the first cohort. A later analysis found that HLA-associated TCR beta chains were more clonally expanded and had lower generation probabilities than equally common non-associated chains. Correlated functional status among segregating V segments might be attributable to linkage disequilibrium, but an unknown experimental factor could not be ruled out. In a later genetic analysis, a missense DCLRE1C variant was associated with V-gene and J-gene trimming of TCR beta chains, and the association was replicated in an independent cohort. In vitro tests confirmed that a few of the cytomegalovirus-associated TCR beta chains recognize cytomegalovirus antigens. HLA typing was unavailable for some donors at each locus, so association tests used only the typed subset. Roughly uniform sequencing depth across donors was assumed in presence/absence analyses, although this assumption may not hold. Immune exposure information for the cohort was limited to CMV serostatus. The authors suggested that the approach could potentially be generalized to other disease states and immunological phenotypes. In an earlier analysis of 587 of the donors, most TCR beta V segments were observed in productive rearrangements about 87% or about 30% of the time, broadly matching IMGT annotations. This cohort had only TCR beta chains sequenced, and the lack of alpha or paired-chain data limited which features could be detected. In the study, some 160 TCR beta chains were listed as associated with cytomegalovirus. In a later analysis, most CMV-associated TCR beta chains were found to appear HLA-restricted, with HLA associations seemingly driven largely by CMV exposure. Most TCR sequences were seen in very few donors, while some public TCRs were found in many individuals. In a later analysis, several top co-occurrence clusters were reported to appear linked to parvovirus B19, influenza, CMV and Epstein-Barr virus. Roughly 15 rarely observed V segments, including chromosome 9 orphons, were excluded from the earlier analysis of about 610 of the donors because counts were too low. In a later analysis, over 15,000 TCR beta sequences were associated with specific HLA alleles at a false discovery rate of 0.05. Cytomegalovirus status was reported to be diagnosed by the classifier with high specificity and sensitivity in both the original and validation cohorts. A cluster of highly shared sequence variants was judged likely to be a technical artifact of the sequencing pipeline. According to a later analysis, TCR association rates differed among HLA loci, with DRB1 alleles showing the most associated TCRs and HLA-C alleles showing the fewest. A later genetic analysis reported fewer N-insertions in productive TCRs among donors in an Asian-associated ancestry cluster than the approximately 700-donor mean.

This receptor was obtained from a man aged 35 to 55 in good health and CMV-seropositive. Sequences were obtained from PBMCs.

In nucleotides, the sequence is TGTTCCAGCAGCTCGCGGACTAGCTACTCCTACAATGAGCAGTTCTTC. It is translated as CSSSSRTSYSYNEQFF. This chain joins TRBV7-9 to TRBJ2-1; 8 middle bases align to TRBD2. The CDR3 numbers 16 residues from cysteine through phenylalanine. Only CDR3 DNA is held: 48 bases, read in frame from base 1. CDR1 SEHNR and CDR2 FQNEAQ were looked up in the germline V gene (reference sequence).